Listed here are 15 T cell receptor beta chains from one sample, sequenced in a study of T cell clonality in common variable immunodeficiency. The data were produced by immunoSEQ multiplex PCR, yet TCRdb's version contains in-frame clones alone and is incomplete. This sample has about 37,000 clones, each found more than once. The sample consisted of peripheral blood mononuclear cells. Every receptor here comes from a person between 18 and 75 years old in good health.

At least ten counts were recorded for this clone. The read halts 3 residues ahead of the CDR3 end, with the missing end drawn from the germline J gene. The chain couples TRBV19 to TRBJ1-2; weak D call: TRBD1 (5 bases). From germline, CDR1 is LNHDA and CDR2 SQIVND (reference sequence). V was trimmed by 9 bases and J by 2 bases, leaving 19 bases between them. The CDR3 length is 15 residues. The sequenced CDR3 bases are TGTGCCAGCGAGGGACTGAACCCGGCAAACTATGGC. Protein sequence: CASEGLNPANYG. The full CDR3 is CASEGLNPANYGYTF.

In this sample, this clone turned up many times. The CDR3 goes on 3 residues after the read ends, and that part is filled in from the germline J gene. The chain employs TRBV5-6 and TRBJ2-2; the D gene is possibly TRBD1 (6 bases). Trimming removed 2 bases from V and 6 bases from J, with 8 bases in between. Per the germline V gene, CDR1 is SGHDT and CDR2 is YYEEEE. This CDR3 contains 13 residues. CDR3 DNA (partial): TGTGCCAGCAGCTTTGGGGGCTCCGGGGAG. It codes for CASSFGGSGE. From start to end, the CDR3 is CASSFGGSGELFF.

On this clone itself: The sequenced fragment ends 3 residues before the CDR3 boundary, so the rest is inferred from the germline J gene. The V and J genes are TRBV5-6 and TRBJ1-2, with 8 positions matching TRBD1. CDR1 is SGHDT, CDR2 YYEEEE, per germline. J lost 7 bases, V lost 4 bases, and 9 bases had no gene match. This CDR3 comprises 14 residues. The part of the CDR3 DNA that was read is TGTGCCAGCAGCCGGGACAGGCGGCTGGGTGGC. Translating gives CASSRDRRLGG. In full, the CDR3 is CASSRDRRLGGYTF.

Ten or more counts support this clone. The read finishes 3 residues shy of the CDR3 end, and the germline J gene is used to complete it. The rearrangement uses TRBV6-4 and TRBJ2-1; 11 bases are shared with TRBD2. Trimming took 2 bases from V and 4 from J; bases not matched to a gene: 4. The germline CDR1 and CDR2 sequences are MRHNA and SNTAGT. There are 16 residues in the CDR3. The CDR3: CASSDLRLAGYNEQFF. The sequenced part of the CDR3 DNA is TGTGCCAGCAGTGACCTAAGACTAGCGGGGTACAATGAG.

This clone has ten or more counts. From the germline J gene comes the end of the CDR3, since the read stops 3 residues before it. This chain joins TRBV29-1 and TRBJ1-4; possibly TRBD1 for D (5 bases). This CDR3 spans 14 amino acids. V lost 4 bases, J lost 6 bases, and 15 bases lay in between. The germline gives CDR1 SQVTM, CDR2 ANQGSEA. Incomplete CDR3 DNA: TGCAGCGTTGGGAAGGGGCAGGGCCATGAAAAA. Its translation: CSVGKGQGHEK. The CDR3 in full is CSVGKGQGHEKLFF.

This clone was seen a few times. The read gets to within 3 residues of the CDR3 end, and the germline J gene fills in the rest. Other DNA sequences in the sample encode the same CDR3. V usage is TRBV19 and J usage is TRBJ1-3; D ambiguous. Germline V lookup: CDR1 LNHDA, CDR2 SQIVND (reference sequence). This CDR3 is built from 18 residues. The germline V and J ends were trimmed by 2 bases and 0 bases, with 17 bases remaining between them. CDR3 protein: CASSIINSRQYSGNTIYF. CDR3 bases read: TGTGCCAGTAGTATAATTAACAGCCGCCAATACTCTGGAAACACC.

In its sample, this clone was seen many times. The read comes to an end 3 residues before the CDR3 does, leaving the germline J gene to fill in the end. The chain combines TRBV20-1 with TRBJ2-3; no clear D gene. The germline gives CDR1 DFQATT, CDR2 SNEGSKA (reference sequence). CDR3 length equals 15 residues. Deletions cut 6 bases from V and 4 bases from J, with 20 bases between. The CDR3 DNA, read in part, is TGCAGTGCCAGATCCCCCCACTTGCGCCCAGATACG. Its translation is CSARSPHLRPDT. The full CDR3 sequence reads CSARSPHLRPDTQYF.

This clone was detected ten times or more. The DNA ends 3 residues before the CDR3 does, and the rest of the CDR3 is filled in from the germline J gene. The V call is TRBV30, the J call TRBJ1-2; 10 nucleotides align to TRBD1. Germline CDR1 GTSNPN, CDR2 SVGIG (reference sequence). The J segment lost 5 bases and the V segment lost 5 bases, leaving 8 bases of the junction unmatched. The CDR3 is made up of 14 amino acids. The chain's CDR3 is CAWATGQGPYGYTF. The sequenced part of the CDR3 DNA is TGTGCCTGGGCCACGGGACAGGGGCCGTATGGC.

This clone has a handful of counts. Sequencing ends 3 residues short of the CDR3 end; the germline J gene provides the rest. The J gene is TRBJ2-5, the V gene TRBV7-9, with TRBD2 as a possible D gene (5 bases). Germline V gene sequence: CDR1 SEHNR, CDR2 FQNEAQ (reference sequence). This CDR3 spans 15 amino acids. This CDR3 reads CASSLSSSGRNTQYF. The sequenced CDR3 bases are TGTGCCAGCAGCTTGTCTTCGAGCGGTAGGAATACC.

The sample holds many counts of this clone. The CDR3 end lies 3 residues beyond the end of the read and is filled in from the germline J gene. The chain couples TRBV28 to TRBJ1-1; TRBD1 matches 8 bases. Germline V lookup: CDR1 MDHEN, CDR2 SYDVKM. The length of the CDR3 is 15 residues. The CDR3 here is CASSLPRQGARKAFF. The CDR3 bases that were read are TGTGCCAGCAGTTTGCCCCGGCAGGGGGCAAGGAAA.

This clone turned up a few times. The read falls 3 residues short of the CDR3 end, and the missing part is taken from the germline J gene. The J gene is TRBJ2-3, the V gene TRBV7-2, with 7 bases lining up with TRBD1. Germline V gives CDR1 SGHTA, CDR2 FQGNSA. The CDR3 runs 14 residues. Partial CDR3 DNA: TGTGCCAGCAGCTCAAACAGGGGTCGAGAGACG. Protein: CASSSNRGRET. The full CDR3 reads CASSSNRGRETQYF.

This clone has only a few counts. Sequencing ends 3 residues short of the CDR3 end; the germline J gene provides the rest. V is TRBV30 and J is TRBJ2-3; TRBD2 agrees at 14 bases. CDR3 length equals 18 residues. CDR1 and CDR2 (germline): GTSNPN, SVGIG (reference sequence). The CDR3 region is CAWSQTGLAGGPQETQYF. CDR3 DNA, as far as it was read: TGTGCCTGGAGTCAAACCGGACTAGCGGGGGGACCCCAAGAGACG.

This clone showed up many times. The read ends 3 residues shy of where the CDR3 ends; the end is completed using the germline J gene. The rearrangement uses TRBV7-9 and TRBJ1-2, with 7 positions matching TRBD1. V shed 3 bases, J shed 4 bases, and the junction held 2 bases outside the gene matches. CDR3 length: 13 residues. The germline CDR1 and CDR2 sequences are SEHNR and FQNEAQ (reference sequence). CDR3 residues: CASSFGQVYGYTF. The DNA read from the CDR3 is TGTGCCAGCAGCTTTGGACAGGTCTATGGC.

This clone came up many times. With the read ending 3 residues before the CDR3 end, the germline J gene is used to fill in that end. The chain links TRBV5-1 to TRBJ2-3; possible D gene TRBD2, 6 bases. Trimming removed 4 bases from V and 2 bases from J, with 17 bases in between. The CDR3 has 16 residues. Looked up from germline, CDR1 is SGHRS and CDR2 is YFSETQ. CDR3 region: CASSLRGLLATDTQYF. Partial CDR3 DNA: TGCGCCAGCAGCCTTCGGGGACTTTTGGCCACAGATACG.

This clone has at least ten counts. The CDR3: CSAREGTSAYEQFF. The CDR3 bases that were read are TGCAGTGCTAGAGAGGGGACTAGCGCGTATGAG. The chain combines TRBV20-1 with TRBJ2-1; 10 positions agree with TRBD2. The sequenced fragment ends 3 residues before the CDR3 boundary, so the rest is inferred from the germline J gene. V trimming: 0 bases; J trimming: 8 bases; junction bases outside the gene matches: 4. CDR1 and CDR2 (germline): DFQATT, SNEGSKA (reference sequence). CDR3 length equals 14 residues.